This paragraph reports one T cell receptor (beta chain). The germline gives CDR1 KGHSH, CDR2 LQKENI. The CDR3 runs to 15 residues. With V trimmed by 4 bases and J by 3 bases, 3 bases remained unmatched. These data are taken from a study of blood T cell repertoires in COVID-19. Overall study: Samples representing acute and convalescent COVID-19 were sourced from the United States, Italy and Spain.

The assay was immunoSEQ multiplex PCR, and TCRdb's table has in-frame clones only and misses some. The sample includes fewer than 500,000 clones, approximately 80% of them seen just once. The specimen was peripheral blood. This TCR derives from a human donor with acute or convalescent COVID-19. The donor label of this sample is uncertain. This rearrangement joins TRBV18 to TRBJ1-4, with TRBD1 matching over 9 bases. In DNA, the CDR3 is TGTGCCAGCTCACGTGGACAGGGGCCTAATGAAAAACTGTTTTTT. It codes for CASSRGQGPNEKLFF.